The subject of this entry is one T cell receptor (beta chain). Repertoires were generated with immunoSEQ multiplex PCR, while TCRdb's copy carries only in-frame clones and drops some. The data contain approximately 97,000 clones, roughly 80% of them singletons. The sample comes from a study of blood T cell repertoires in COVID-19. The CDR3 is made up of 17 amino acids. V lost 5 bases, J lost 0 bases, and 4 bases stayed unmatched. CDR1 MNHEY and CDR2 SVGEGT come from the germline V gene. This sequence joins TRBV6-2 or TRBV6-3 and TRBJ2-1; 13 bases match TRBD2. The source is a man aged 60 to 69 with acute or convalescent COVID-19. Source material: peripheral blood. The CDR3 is CASSIGTSGVSYNEQFF. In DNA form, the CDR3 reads TGTGCCAGCAGTATCGGGACTAGCGGGGTCTCCTACAATGAGCAGTTCTTC.